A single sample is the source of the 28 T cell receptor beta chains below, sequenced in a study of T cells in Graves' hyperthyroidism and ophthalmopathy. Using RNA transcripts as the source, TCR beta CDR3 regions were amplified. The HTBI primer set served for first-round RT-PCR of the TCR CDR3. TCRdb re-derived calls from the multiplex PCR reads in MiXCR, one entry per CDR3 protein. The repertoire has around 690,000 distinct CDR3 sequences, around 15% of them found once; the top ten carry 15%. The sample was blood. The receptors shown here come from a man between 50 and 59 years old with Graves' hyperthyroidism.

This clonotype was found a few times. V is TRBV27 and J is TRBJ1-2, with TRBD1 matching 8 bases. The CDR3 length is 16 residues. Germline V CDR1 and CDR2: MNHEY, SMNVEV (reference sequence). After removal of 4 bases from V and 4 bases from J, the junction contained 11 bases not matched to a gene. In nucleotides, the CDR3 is TGTGCCAGCAGTTCCGTAGACAGGGGAGATGGCTATGGCTACACCTTC. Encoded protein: CASSSVDRGDGYGYTF.

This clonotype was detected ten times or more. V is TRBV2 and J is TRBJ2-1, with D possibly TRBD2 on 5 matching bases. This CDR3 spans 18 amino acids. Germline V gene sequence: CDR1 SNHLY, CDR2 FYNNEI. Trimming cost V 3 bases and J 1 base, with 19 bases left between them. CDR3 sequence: CASSDPLRLARSYNEQFF. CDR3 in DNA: TGTGCCAGCAGTGACCCGTTAAGGCTAGCCCGGTCCTACAATGAGCAGTTCTTC.

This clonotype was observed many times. The CDR3 sequence is CASSLNYGRETQYF. The CDR3, as DNA: TGTGCCAGCAGTTTAAACTATGGTAGAGAGACCCAGTACTTC. The V gene is TRBV27, the J gene TRBJ2-5; D uncertain. CDR1 MNHEY and CDR2 SMNVEV come from the germline V gene (reference sequence). The CDR3 loop spans 14 amino acids. Between the trimmed V and J ends, which lost 2 bases and 4 bases, there was a span of 11 bases.

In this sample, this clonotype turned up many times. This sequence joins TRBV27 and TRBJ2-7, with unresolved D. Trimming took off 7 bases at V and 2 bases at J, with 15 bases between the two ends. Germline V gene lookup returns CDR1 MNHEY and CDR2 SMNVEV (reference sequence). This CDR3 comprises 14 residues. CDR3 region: CASKAGSVPYEQYF. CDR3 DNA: TGTGCCAGCAAAGCAGGTAGTGTCCCCTACGAGCAGTACTTC.

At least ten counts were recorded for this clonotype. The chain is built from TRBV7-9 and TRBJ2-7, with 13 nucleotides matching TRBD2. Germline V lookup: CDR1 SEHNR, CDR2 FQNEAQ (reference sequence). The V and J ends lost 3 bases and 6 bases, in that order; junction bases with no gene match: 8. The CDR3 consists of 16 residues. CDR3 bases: TGTGCCAGCAGCTTCTCCCGGACTAGCGGGAGTCGCGAGCAGTACTTC. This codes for CASSFSRTSGSREQYF.

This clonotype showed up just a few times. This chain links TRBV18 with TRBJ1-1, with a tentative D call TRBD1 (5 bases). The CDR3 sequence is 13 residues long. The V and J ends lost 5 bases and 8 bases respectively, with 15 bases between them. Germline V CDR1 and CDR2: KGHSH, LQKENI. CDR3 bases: TGTGCCAGCTCATCAGACAGAAAAACCGAAGCTTTCTTT. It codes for CASSSDRKTEAFF.

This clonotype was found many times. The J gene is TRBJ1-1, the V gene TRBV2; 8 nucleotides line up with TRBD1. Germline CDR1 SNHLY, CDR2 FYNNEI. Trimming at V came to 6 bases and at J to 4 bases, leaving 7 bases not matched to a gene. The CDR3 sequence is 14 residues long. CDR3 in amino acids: CASSGQGGGTEAFF. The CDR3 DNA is TGTGCCAGCAGCGGACAGGGAGGGGGCACTGAAGCTTTCTTT.

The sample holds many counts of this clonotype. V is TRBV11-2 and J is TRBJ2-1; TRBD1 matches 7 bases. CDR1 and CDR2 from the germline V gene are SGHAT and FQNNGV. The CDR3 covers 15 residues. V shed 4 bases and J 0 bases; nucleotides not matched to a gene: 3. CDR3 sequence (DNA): TGTGCCAGCAGCTGGGGACAGACCTCCTACAATGAGCAGTTCTTC. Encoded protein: CASSWGQTSYNEQFF.

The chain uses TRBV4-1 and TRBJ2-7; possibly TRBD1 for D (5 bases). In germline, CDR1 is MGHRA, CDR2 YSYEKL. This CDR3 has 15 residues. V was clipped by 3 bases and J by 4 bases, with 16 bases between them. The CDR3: CASSHGSGKWYEQYF. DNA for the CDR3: TGCGCCAGCAGCCATGGCTCAGGGAAATGGTACGAGCAGTACTTC.

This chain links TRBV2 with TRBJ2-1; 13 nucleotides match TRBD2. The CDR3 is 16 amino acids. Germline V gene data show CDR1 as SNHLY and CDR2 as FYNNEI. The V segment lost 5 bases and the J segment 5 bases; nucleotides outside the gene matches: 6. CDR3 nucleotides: TGTGCCAGCAGTCCGGGACTAGCGGGGTTCAACAATGAGCAGTTCTTC. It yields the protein CASSPGLAGFNNEQFF. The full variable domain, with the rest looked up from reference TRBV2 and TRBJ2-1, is EPEVTQTPSHQVTQMGQEVILRCVPISNHLYFYWYRQILGQKVEFLVSFYNNEISEKSEIFDDQFSVERPDGSNFTLKIRSTKLEDSAMYFCASSPGLAGFNNEQFFGPGTRLTVL.

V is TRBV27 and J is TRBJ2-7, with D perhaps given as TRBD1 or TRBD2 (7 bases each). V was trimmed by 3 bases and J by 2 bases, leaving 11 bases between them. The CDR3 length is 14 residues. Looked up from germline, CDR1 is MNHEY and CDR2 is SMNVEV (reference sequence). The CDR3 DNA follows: TGTGCCAGCAGTTTCCAGGGGGGGGCCTACGAGCAGTACTTC. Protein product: CASSFQGGAYEQYF.

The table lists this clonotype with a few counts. CDR3 sequence (DNA): TGTGCCAGCAGTGAATTAGGTCCTGCGGTGAACACCATATATTTT. This codes for CASSELGPAVNTIYF. This chain links TRBV25-1 with TRBJ1-3; D remains ambiguous. CDR3 length: 15 residues. Trimming shortened V by 1 base and J by 7 bases, and 14 bases separated the two germline ends. Germline CDR1 MGHDK, CDR2 SYGVNS.

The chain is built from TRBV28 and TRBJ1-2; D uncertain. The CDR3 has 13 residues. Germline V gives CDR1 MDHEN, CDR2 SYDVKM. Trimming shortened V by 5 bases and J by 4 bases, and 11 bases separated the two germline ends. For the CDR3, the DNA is TGTGCCAGCAGTAACGCCAACAGCTATGGCTACACCTTC. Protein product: CASSNANSYGYTF.

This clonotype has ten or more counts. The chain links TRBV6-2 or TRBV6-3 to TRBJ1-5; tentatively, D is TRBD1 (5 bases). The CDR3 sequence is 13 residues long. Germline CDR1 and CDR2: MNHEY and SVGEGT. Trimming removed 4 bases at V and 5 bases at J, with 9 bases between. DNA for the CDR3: TGTGCCAGCAGTTGGGACGGGCATCAGCCCCAGCATTTT. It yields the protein CASSWDGHQPQHF.

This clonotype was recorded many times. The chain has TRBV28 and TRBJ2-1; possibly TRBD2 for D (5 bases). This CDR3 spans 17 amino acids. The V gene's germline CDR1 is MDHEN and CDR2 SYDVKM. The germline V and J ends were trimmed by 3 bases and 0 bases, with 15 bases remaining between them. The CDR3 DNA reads TGTGCCAGCAGTTTGCATGGTGTGGGGAGCTCCTACAATGAGCAGTTCTTC. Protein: CASSLHGVGSSYNEQFF.

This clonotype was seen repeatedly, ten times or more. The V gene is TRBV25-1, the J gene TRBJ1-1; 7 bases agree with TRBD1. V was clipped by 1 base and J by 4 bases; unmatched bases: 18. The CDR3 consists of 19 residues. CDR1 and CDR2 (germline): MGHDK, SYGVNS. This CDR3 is CASSELSGRGKDRSTEAFF. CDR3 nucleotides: TGTGCCAGCAGTGAATTGAGTGGCAGGGGGAAGGATCGGAGCACTGAAGCTTTCTTT.

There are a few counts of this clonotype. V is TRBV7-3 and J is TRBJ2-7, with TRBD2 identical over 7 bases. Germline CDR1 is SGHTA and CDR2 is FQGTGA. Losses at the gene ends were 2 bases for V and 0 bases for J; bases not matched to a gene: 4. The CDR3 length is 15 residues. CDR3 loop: CASSLGSGASYEQYF. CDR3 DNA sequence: TGTGCCAGCAGCTTAGGCAGCGGGGCCTCCTACGAGCAGTACTTC.

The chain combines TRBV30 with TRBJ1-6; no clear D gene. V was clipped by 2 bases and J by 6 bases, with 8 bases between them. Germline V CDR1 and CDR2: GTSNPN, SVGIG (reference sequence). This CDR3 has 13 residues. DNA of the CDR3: TGTGCCTGGAGTCGGACCCTTAATTCACCCCTCCACTTT. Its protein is CAWSRTLNSPLHF.

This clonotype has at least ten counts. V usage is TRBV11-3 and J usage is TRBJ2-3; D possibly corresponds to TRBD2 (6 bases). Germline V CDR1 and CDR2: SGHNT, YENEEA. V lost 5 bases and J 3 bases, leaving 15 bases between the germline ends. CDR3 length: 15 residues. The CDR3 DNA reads TGTGCCAGCAGCGTCGGGGGAGCGGGTACAGATACGCAGTATTTT. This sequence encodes CASSVGGAGTDTQYF.

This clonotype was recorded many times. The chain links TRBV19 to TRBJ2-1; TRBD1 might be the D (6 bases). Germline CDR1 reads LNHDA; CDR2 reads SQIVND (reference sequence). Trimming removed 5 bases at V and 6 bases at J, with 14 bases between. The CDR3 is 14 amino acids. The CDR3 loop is CASSSGHGVNEQFF. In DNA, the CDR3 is TGTGCCAGTAGTTCGGGACATGGGGTCAATGAGCAGTTCTTC.

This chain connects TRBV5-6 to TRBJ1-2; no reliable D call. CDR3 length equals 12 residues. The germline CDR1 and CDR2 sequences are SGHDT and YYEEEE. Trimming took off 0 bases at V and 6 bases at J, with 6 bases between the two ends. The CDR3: CASSLVTDGYTF. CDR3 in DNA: TGTGCCAGCAGCTTGGTAACGGATGGCTACACCTTC.

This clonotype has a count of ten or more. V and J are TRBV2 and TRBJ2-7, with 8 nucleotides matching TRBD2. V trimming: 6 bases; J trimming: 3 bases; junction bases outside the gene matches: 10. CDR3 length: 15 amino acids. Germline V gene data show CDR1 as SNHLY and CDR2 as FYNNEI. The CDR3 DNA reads TGTGCCAGCAGCCTCGTAGTAGCGGGACACTACGAGCAGTACTTC. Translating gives CASSLVVAGHYEQYF.

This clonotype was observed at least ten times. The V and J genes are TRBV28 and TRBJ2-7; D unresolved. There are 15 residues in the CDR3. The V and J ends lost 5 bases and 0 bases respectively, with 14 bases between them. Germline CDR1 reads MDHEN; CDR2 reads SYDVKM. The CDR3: CASSPPATSSYEQYF. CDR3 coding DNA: TGTGCCAGCAGTCCCCCCGCGACCAGCTCCTACGAGCAGTACTTC.

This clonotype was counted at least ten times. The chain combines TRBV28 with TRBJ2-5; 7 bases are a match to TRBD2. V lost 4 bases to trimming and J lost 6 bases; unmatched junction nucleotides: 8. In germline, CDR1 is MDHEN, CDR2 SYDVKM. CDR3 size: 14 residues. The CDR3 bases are TGTGCCAGCAGTTCGGGGGAGGGTCATAAGACCCAGTACTTC. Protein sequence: CASSSGEGHKTQYF.

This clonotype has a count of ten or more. DNA for the CDR3: TGTGCCTGGAGTGTACTCAGGAACACCGGGGAGCTGTTTTTT. This encodes CAWSVLRNTGELFF. The genes are TRBV30 and TRBJ2-2; no definite D call. CDR3 length: 14 amino acids. The germline CDR1 and CDR2 sequences are GTSNPN and SVGIG (reference sequence). V lost 0 bases to trimming and J lost 1 base, with 6 bases between them. Filled out from reference TRBV30 and TRBJ2-2, the complete variable domain reads SQTIHQWPATLVQPVGSPLSLECTVEGTSNPNLYWYRQAAGRGLQLLFYSVGIGQISSEVPQNLSASRPQDRQFILSSKKLLLSDSGFYLCAWSVLRNTGELFFGEGSRLTVL.

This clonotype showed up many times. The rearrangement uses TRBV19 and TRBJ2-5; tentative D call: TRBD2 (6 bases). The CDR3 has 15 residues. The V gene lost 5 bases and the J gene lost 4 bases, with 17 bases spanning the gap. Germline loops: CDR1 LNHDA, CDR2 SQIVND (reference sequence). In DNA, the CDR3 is TGTGCCAGTAGTCGAAACTCGGGAGACTCAGAGACCCAGTACTTC. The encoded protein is CASSRNSGDSETQYF.

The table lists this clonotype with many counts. The CDR3 region is CAISSRRDEKNQPQHF. CDR3 nucleotides: TGTGCCATCAGCTCCAGGCGGGACGAAAAGAATCAGCCCCAGCATTTT. This chain uses TRBV10-3 with TRBJ1-5; weak D call: TRBD1 (5 bases). Germline V gene lookup returns CDR1 ENHRY and CDR2 SYGVKD. This CDR3 has 16 amino acids. V was cut by 6 bases and J by 4 bases, with 19 bases left in between.

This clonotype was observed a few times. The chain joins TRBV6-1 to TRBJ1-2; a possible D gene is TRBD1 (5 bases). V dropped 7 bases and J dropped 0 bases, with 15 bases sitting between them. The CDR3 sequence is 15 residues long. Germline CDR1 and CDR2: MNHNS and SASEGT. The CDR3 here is CASIGHNPSNYGYTF. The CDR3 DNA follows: TGTGCCAGCATTGGACATAACCCTTCTAACTATGGCTACACCTTC.